In this sample, the clone carrying this T cell receptor (beta chain) turned up a few times. What it binds is unknown. The CDR3 contains 16 residues. Trimming left V 3 bases short and J 1 base short, with 13 bases between. Germline V gene lookup returns CDR1 KGHDR and CDR2 SFDVKD. The sample is drawn from a study of T cell repertoires in cytomegalovirus infection. Study-wide findings and caveats: Carriers of CMV and the relevant HLA type were discriminated by public TCR beta frequency. The ex vivo response was dominated by HLA-C-restricted CMV-specific TCR beta clonotypes.

TCRdb itself ran the reads through MiXCR, one entry per CDR3 protein. The sample records a few hundred thousand distinct CDR3 sequences, approximately 40% being singletons. The TCR comes from a human donor in good health (CMV status not recorded). Some clones in this sample may be carry-over from other donors' samples. The material sequenced was cultured PBMCs, taken from culture after CMV antigen stimulation. The V call is TRBV24-1, the J call TRBJ2-3; D possibly matches TRBD1 or TRBD2 (5 bases each). CDR3 nucleotide sequence: TGTGCCACCAGTGATGGGACGAAGTCCGGCACAGATACGCAGTATTTT. It codes for CATSDGTKSGTDTQYF.